This TCR beta chain comes out of a study of shared clonotypes between healthy human individuals. Positive CCR7 selection of CD45RO-negative cells yielded the naive CD8 cells, and terminally differentiated effector memory CD45RA+ cells were excluded. Only in-frame clones appear in the TCRdb table, and some are missing; sequencing was by immunoSEQ multiplex PCR. The data show around 2,000,000 clones, 85% to 95% seen once. This sequence was found in a man between 18 and 29 years old in good health. Some clones in this sample may be carry-over from other donors' samples. Sequencing was performed on naive CD8+ T cells from PBMCs.

Written as DNA, the CDR3 is TGTGCCAGCAGCTTAGGGGTTAGCGGGAGGGACACTGGGGCCAACGTCCTGACTTTC. It yields the protein CASSLGVSGRDTGANVLTF. The chain is built from TRBV7-9 and TRBJ2-6; 11 bases are shared with TRBD2. CDR1 and CDR2 from the germline V gene are SEHNR and FQNEAQ (reference sequence). The CDR3 is made up of 19 amino acids. V shed 1 base and J 2 bases; nucleotides not matched to a gene: 7. The variable domain in full, completed from reference TRBV7-9 and TRBJ2-6, reads DTGVSQNPRHKITKRGQNVTFRCDPISEHNRLYWYRQTLGQGPEFLTYFQNEAQLEKSRLLSDRFSAERPKGSFSTLEIQRTEQGDSAMYLCASSLGVSGRDTGANVLTFGAGSRLTVL.